This T cell receptor (beta chain) was profiled in a study of graft-versus-host responses after intestinal transplantation. Whole-study context: Every recipient underwent anti-thymocyte globulin induction, then tacrolimus and steroids for two to four years. Study results and caveats: Allografts of patients with graft-donor T cell macrochimerism showed high graft-versus-host to host-versus-graft clone ratios. Researchers found GvH clones in recipient marrow, and some showed up first in ileum or blood. Early post-transplant HvG declines showed an association with peak circulating GvH clone levels.

The table came from immunoSEQ multiplex PCR; TCRdb's copy has only in-frame clones and leaves some out. The sample includes about 25,000 clones, almost 40% of them seen just once. This CDR3 contains 14 residues. The V gene's germline CDR1 is MNHNY and CDR2 SVGAGI (reference sequence). Trimming stripped 0 bases from V and 7 bases from J, with 12 bases between. The J gene is TRBJ1-2, the V gene TRBV6-6; D not certain. This material consisted of alloreactive CD4+ T cells from a mixed lymphocyte reaction culture, taken before intestinal transplant. Subset defined: CFSE-low proliferating T cells sorted from roughly six-day pre-transplant mixed lymphocyte reaction (GvH or HvG direction). This clonotype was obtained from a human patient who received an intestinal transplant. CDR3 sequence (DNA): TGTGCCAGCAGTTACTCGACGAGGGCTCGTGGCTACACCTTC. This sequence encodes CASSYSTRARGYTF.